The rows below give T cell receptor beta chains drawn from one sample of a study of cytomegalovirus exposure and HLA in healthy donors. TCRdb's table, derived via immunoSEQ multiplex PCR, lists solely in-frame clones and lacks some. The sample contains about 200,000 clones, 60% to 85% of which appear only once. Sequenced input: PBMCs. The source of these receptors is a woman between 35 and 50 years old in good health and CMV-seronegative. Both conserved end residues are part of each CDR3. D genes are given only for firm matches. Rows give clone size only sometimes, using once, few, many, or a class for an expanded clone.

size: once; J: TRBJ2-7; V: TRBV7-2; D: TRBD2; CDR3: CASSSVSGRAHEQYF; DNA: TGTGCCAGCAGCTCGGTTAGCGGGAGGGCCCACGAGCAGTACTTC
size: .; J: TRBJ1-4; V: TRBV19; D: .; CDR3: CASTAAQRGEKLFF; DNA: TGTGCCAGTACCGCCGCGCAGCGGGGGGAAAAACTGTTTTTT
size: .; J: TRBJ2-1; V: TRBV2; D: TRBD1; CDR3: CASSEVDRGLYNEQFF; DNA: TGTGCCAGCAGTGAAGTCGACAGGGGGCTTTACAATGAGCAGTTCTTC
size: .; J: TRBJ2-1; V: TRBV7-2; D: .; CDR3: CASSLNSGYEQFF; DNA: TGTGCCAGCAGCTTAAACAGCGGGTATGAGCAGTTCTTC
size: .; J: TRBJ2-3; V: TRBV11-3; D: TRBD2; CDR3: CASSPTTSGYTDTQYF; DNA: TGTGCCAGCAGCCCCACTACTAGCGGATACACAGATACGCAGTATTTT
size: .; J: TRBJ2-3; V: TRBV7-3; D: .; CDR3: CASSRRNTDTQYF; DNA: TGTGCCAGCAGCCGTAGAAACACAGATACGCAGTATTTT
size: .; J: TRBJ1-5; V: TRBV19; D: .; CDR3: CASSTWGQGANSNQPQHF; DNA: TGTGCCAGTAGTACTTGGGGACAAGGTGCAAATAGCAATCAGCCCCAGCATTTT
size: .; J: TRBJ2-6; V: TRBV4-1; D: .; CDR3: CASSQGRNRVPGANVLTF; DNA: TGCGCCAGCAGCCAAGGAAGGAACAGAGTACCTGGGGCCAACGTCCTGACTTTC
size: .; J: TRBJ2-1; V: TRBV7-4; D: .; CDR3: CASSSTQGGQGEQFF; DNA: TGTGCCAGCAGCTCGACCCAGGGCGGCCAGGGTGAGCAGTTCTTC
size: .; J: TRBJ2-7; V: TRBV30; D: .; CDR3: CAWSLDRTYEQYF; DNA: TGTGCCTGGAGTCTAGACAGGACGTACGAGCAGTACTTC
size: once; J: TRBJ1-2; V: TRBV30; D: .; CDR3: CAWNLGGGYTF; DNA: TGTGCCTGGAACCTGGGAGGTGGCTACACCTTC
size: .; J: TRBJ1-6; V: TRBV7-8; D: .; CDR3: CASSVVGTKRGGSPLHF; DNA: TGTGCCAGCAGCGTAGTAGGGACGAAAAGGGGGGGCTCACCCCTCCACTTT
size: .; J: TRBJ2-3; V: TRBV10-2; D: .; CDR3: CASTGSPKADTQYF; DNA: TGCGCCAGCACCGGGTCACCGAAGGCAGATACGCAGTATTTT
size: .; J: TRBJ2-1; V: TRBV2; D: TRBD2; CDR3: CASSESRTSGRARLNEQFF; DNA: TGTGCCAGCAGTGAATCAAGGACTAGCGGGAGGGCACGACTCAATGAGCAGTTCTTC
size: .; J: TRBJ1-1; V: TRBV27; D: .; CDR3: CASSFSAGAFEAFF; DNA: TGTGCCAGCAGTTTTTCAGCAGGGGCTTTTGAAGCTTTCTTT
size: .; J: TRBJ1-2; V: TRBV7-9; D: TRBD1; CDR3: CASSPSWDRADYGYTF; DNA: TGTGCCAGCAGCCCGAGTTGGGACAGGGCTGACTATGGCTACACCTTC
size: once; J: TRBJ2-1; V: TRBV5-1; D: TRBD1; CDR3: CASSITRDRRHNEQFF; DNA: TGCGCCAGCAGCATCACCCGGGACAGGAGACACAATGAGCAGTTCTTC
size: .; J: TRBJ1-2; V: TRBV6-5; D: .; CDR3: CASSPPGQYDGYTF; DNA: TGTGCCAGCAGTCCACCCGGACAATACGATGGCTACACCTTC
size: once; J: TRBJ2-7; V: TRBV30; D: TRBD2; CDR3: CAWRTSGRAWVGEQYF; DNA: TGTGCCTGGCGGACTAGCGGGAGGGCCTGGGTTGGCGAGCAGTACTTC
size: .; J: TRBJ1-1; V: TRBV7-2; D: .; CDR3: CASSLASMNTEAFF; DNA: TGTGCCAGCAGCTTAGCCAGTATGAACACTGAAGCTTTCTTT
size: .; J: TRBJ2-5; V: TRBV13; D: .; CDR3: CASSLVGVKRPGEETQYF; DNA: TGTGCCAGCAGCTTAGTTGGGGTGAAGCGGCCGGGTGAAGAGACCCAGTACTTC
size: .; J: TRBJ1-4; V: TRBV7-9; D: TRBD1; CDR3: CASRSMAGRGEKLFF; DNA: TGTGCCAGCAGATCAATGGCCGGCAGGGGGGAAAAACTGTTTTTT